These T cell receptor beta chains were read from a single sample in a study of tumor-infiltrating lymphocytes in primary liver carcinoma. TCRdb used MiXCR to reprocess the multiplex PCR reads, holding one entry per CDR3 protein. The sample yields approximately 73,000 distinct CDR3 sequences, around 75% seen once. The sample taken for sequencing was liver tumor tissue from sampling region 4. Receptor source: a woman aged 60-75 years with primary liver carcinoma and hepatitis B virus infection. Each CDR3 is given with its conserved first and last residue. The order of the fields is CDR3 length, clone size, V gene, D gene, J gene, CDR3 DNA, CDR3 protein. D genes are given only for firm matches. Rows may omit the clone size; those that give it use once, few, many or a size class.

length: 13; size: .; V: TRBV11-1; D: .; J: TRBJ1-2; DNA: TGTGCTAGCTGTATAAGAGGTTCCTATGGCTACACCTTC; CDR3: CASCIRGSYGYTF
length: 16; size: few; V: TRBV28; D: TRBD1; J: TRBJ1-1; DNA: TGTGCCAGCAGTCCCTACAGGGGGCTCGGTAAAGTTGAAGCTTTCTTT; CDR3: CASSPYRGLGKVEAFF
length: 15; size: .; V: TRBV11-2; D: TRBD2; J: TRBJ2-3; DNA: TGTGCCAGCAGCCATAGCGGGAGATTTACAGATACGCAGTATTTT; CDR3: CASSHSGRFTDTQYF
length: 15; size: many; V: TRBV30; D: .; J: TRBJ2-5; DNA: TGTGCCTGGAGCCCCAGGCGGGGGCTGGGAGAGACCCAGTACTTC; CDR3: CAWSPRRGLGETQYF
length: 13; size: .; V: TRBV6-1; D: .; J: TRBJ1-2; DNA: TGTGCCAGCAGTCTGGGACGGAACTATGGCTACGCCTTC; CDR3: CASSLGRNYGYAF
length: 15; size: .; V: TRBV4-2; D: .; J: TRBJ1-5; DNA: TGTGCCAGCGGCCAAGATATGGACAACAATCAGCTCCAGCATTTT; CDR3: CASGQDMDNNQLQHF
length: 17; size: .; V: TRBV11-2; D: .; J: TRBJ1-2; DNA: TGTGCCATCAGCTTAGATCCGATTAGGGCGCTGCGCTATGGGTACACCTTC; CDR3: CAISLDPIRALRYGYTF
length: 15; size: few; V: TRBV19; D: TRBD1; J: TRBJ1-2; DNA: TGTGCCAGTAGTCCGCCGACAGGGCTACTTTATGGCTACACCTTC; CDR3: CASSPPTGLLYGYTF
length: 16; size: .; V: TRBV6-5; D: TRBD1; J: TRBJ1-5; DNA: TGTGCCAGCAGTCTTTCCGGACAGGGGGCTGGGAAGCCCCAACATTTT; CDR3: CASSLSGQGAGKPQHF
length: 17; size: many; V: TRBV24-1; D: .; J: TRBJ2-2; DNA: TGTGCCACCAGTTCTCCTAAGACCTCTACAGAGACCGGGGAGCTGTTTTTT; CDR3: CATSSPKTSTETGELFF